A single sample is the source of the 12 T cell receptor beta chains below, sequenced in a study of cytomegalovirus exposure and HLA in healthy donors. The PCR made use of 60 Vbeta and 13 Jbeta primers. Produced via immunoSEQ multiplex PCR; TCRdb's table is partial and in-frame only. The sample yields about 140,000 clones, 79% seen once. Material: PBMCs. All receptors derive from a man between 40 and 49 years old in good health and CMV-seropositive.

The V gene is TRBV29-1, the J gene TRBJ2-7, with D possibly matching TRBD2 (5 bases). From germline, CDR1 is SQVTM and CDR2 ANQGSEA. V was clipped by 4 bases and J by 4 bases, with 11 bases between them. The CDR3 is 12 amino acids. CDR3 sequence: CSVGGTGYEQYF. CDR3 bases: TGCAGCGTTGGTGGCACGGGGTACGAGCAGTACTTC.

The rearrangement links TRBV9 to TRBJ1-6; 7 positions match TRBD1. The junction had 8 bases not matched to a gene; V was cut back by 4 bases and J by 10 bases. The germline gives CDR1 SGDLS, CDR2 YYNGEE. The CDR3 totals 14 residues. The CDR3 sequence: CASSLGQVGSPLHF. CDR3 coding DNA: TGTGCCAGCAGCCTCGGACAGGTAGGCTCACCCCTCCACTTT.

Details on this clone: This same CDR3 is encoded by further DNA sequences in the sample. V and J are TRBV10-3 and TRBJ1-2, with 9 bases fitting TRBD1. Germline V gene lookup returns CDR1 ENHRY and CDR2 SYGVKD. This CDR3 comprises 12 residues. After removal of 8 bases from V and 5 bases from J, the junction contained 3 bases not matched to a gene. The CDR3 bases are TGTGCCATCGGGACAGGGAATTATGGCTACACCTTC. This sequence encodes CAIGTGNYGYTF.

This clone has only one observation. The CDR3 region has the DNA TGTGCCAGCAATCGGGAGGCTAGCACCACCTACAATGAGCAGTTCTTC. Translating gives CASNREASTTYNEQFF. The chain recombines TRBV19 with TRBJ2-1; TRBD2 matches 7 bases. Per the germline V gene, CDR1 is LNHDA and CDR2 is SQIVND (reference sequence). This CDR3 spans 16 amino acids. Germline trimming cut 9 bases from V and 2 bases from J; bases unmatched to any gene: 13.

DNA of the CDR3: TGCGCCAGCAGCCAAGCCCGACTTCAGGCGGGCGGGGACGAGCAGTACTTC. Translation: CASSQARLQAGGDEQYF. This chain connects TRBV4-1 to TRBJ2-7; tentatively, D is TRBD2 (6 bases). The length of the CDR3 is 17 residues. V lost 1 base and J 5 bases, leaving 21 bases between the germline ends. Germline values: CDR1 MGHRA, CDR2 YSYEKL.

The genes are TRBV29-1 and TRBJ2-7, with TRBD1 identical over 8 bases. The CDR3 has 16 amino acids. The V gene end was trimmed by 1 base and the J gene end by 3 bases; junction bases not matched to a gene: 11. The germline gives CDR1 SQVTM, CDR2 ANQGSEA. CDR3 in amino acids: CSVEGPTTGEIYEQYF. CDR3 DNA: TGCAGCGTTGAAGGACCTACGACAGGGGAGATCTACGAGCAGTACTTC.

V is TRBV5-1 and J is TRBJ1-1; TRBD1 matches 7 bases. The CDR3 spans 13 residues. V dropped 6 bases and J dropped 7; count of bases not matched to a gene: 9. The germline V gene encodes CDR1 SGHRS and CDR2 YFSETQ. The DNA of the CDR3 is TGCGCCAGCACTACGACAGGGTCGAGTGAAGCTTTCTTT. Its protein product is CASTTTGSSEAFF.

The CDR3 here is CASSRRRDTFYSNQPQHF. In nucleotides, the CDR3 is TGTGCCAGCAGCAGACGCCGGGACACATTTTATAGCAATCAGCCCCAGCATTTT. The genes are TRBV21-1 and TRBJ1-5; TRBD1, the D gene given by the table, was not confirmed from the DNA. TRBV21-1 is recorded as a pseudogene. The CDR3 contains 18 residues.

The rearrangement links TRBV6-5 to TRBJ2-2, with D tentatively TRBD2 (5 bases). Germline lookup yields CDR1 MNHEY and CDR2 SVGAGI. With 8 bases removed from V and 10 bases from J, the gap between germline ends came to 17 bases. CDR3 length: 13 amino acids. The CDR3 DNA reads as TGTGCCAGCCGACCTGGCGGGCTCGAGGAGCTGTTTTTT. Its translation is CASRPGGLEELFF.

V usage is TRBV13 and J usage is TRBJ2-1; TRBD2 matches at 7 bases. With V trimmed by 6 bases and J by 8 bases, 16 bases remained unmatched. Germline V gives CDR1 PRHDT, CDR2 FYEKMQ (reference sequence). The CDR3 loop spans 16 amino acids. CDR3 DNA: TGTGCCAGCAGTAATCTTGTTCGGGAGGCCCCCGATGAGCAGTTCTTC. As protein: CASSNLVREAPDEQFF. Full variable domain (outside the CDR3, taken from reference TRBV13 and TRBJ2-1): AAGVIQSPRHLIKEKRETATLKCYPIPRHDTVYWYQQGPGQDPQFLISFYEKMQSDKGSIPDRFSAQQFSDYHSELNMSSLELGDSALYFCASSNLVREAPDEQFFGPGTRLTVL.

The V call is TRBV5-4, the J call TRBJ2-7; 12 nucleotides match TRBD2. CDR1 SGHNT and CDR2 YYREEE come from the germline V gene (reference sequence). V lost 3 bases, J lost 2 bases, and 0 bases stayed unmatched. CDR3 length: 14 amino acids. CDR3: CASSWTSGTYEQYF. The CDR3 DNA is TGTGCCAGCAGCTGGACTAGCGGGACCTACGAGCAGTACTTC.

The V and J genes are TRBV6-1 and TRBJ2-7; perhaps TRBD1 as D (5 bases). The CDR3 contains 14 residues. CDR1 and CDR2 (germline): MNHNS, SASEGT. Trimming took 0 bases from V and 4 from J, leaving 10 bases between them. For the CDR3, the DNA is TGTGCCAGCAGTGAAGCAGGGGTCGTGTACGAGCAGTACTTC. Protein: CASSEAGVVYEQYF.